The 23 T cell receptor beta chains given below trace back to one sample, sequenced in a study of T-cell reconstitution after alpha-beta-depleted transplantation in children. Researchers prepared the TCRbeta library using unique molecular identifiers, the study reports. TCRdb analysed the PCR reads with MiXCR anew, one entry per CDR3 protein. This sample carries 450,000 to 600,000 distinct CDR3 sequences, around 16% of them seen once, and the ten largest clones take roughly 3.3%. The starting material was PBMCs from the stem cell graft donor, obtained from the stem cell graft. The receptors were gathered from a human donor who donated a stem cell graft to a child with acute lymphoblastic leukemia.

This clonotype was detected a few times. The chain combines TRBV9 with TRBJ1-1, with 7 bases identical to TRBD1. Trimming removed 0 bases from V and 4 bases from J; junction bases left unmatched: 6. The CDR3 contains 15 residues. CDR1 is SGDLS, CDR2 YYNGEE, per germline. CDR3 residues: CASSVAGTVSTEAFF. CDR3 coding DNA: TGTGCCAGCAGCGTAGCGGGGACAGTTAGCACTGAAGCTTTCTTT.

This clonotype was seen more than once but under ten times. The chain carries TRBV3-1 and TRBJ2-4; 7 nucleotides line up with TRBD1. CDR1 and CDR2 (germline): LGHDT, YNNKEL (reference sequence). With 3 bases clipped from V and 14 bases from J, the junction kept 10 bases outside the gene matches. This CDR3 is 13 amino acids long. The CDR3 DNA reads as TGTGCCAGCAGCCAGAGGGGGCCGGGACAGAAGTACTTC. Its translation: CASSQRGPGQKYF. Based on the CDR3 plus reference TRBV3-1 and TRBJ2-4, the full variable domain is DTAVSQTPKYLVTQMGNDKSIKCEQNLGHDTMYWYKQDSKKFLKIMFSYNNKELIINETVPNRFSPKSPDKAHLNLHINSLELGDSAVYFCASSQRGPGQKYFGAGTRLSVL.

This clonotype occurred once. The genes are TRBV4-1 and TRBJ1-2, with 7 bases fitting TRBD1. CDR3 size: 16 residues. Germline CDR1 reads MGHRA; CDR2 reads YSYEKL. Unmatched junction bases numbered 10, after V lost 3 bases and J lost 3 bases. This CDR3 is CASSQGTGVQYYGYTF. CDR3 in DNA: TGCGCCAGCAGCCAGGGCACAGGGGTTCAATACTATGGCTACACCTTC.

Of note for this clonotype: One junction end disagrees with the germline gene, perhaps due to a read error. CDR3: CASSSTERGILNF. The CDR3 DNA is TGTGCCAGCAGTTCGACCGAGCGGGGTATCCTAAATTTC. The rearrangement links TRBV6-6 to TRBJ2-1; 7 positions agree with TRBD2. CDR3 length: 13 amino acids. The germline V gene encodes CDR1 MNHNY and CDR2 SVGAGI (reference sequence).

This clonotype turned up a few times. CDR3 coding DNA: TGTGCCAGCAGCCTCCTGGGACAGGGGAGGTACGAGCAGTACTTC. This sequence encodes CASSLLGQGRYEQYF. This chain joins TRBV7-9 and TRBJ2-7, with 10 bases lining up with TRBD1. Germline trimming cut 5 bases from V and 4 bases from J; bases unmatched to any gene: 8. The CDR3 is made up of 15 amino acids. Germline CDR1 SEHNR, CDR2 FQNEAQ (reference sequence). The whole variable domain, filled in from reference TRBV7-9 and TRBJ2-7, reads DTGVSQNPRHKITKRGQNVTFRCDPISEHNRLYWYRQTLGQGPEFLTYFQNEAQLEKSRLLSDRFSAERPKGSFSTLEIQRTEQGDSAMYLCASSLLGQGRYEQYFGPGTRLTVT.

The chain is built from TRBV23-1 and TRBJ1-2; TRBD1 matches at 8 bases. TRBV23-1 is assigned to the ORF class and has an uncertain function. The V gene end was trimmed by 6 bases and the J gene end by 0 bases; junction bases not matched to a gene: 18. There are 19 residues in the CDR3. In DNA form, the CDR3 reads TGCGCCAGCAGCCATAAATCACCCCAGGGGGCCCGAGCTAACTATGGCTACACCTTC. This encodes CASSHKSPQGARANYGYTF.

This clonotype was observed a single time. Here the CDR3 DNA reads TGTGCCACCAAGGTTGGGTACGGAACCGGGGAGCTGTTTTTT. It yields the protein CATKVGYGTGELFF. V usage is TRBV2 and J usage is TRBJ2-2; D remains unclear. With 10 bases removed from V and 5 bases from J, the gap between germline ends came to 17 bases. CDR1 and CDR2 (germline): SNHLY, FYNNEI. The CDR3 is 14 residues long.

This clonotype was recorded once. The chain employs TRBV9 and TRBJ2-4, with 8 bases identical to TRBD1. Germline trimming cut 3 bases from V and 0 bases from J; bases unmatched to any gene: 8. This CDR3 spans 17 amino acids. In germline, CDR1 is SGDLS, CDR2 YYNGEE. The CDR3 protein is CASSASGGVVAKNIQYF. Written as DNA, the CDR3 is TGTGCCAGCAGCGCCTCAGGGGGCGTCGTAGCCAAAAACATTCAGTACTTC.

This clonotype was picked up a small number of times. The rearrangement joins TRBV12-3 or TRBV12-4 to TRBJ1-1, with a tentative D call TRBD1 (5 bases). V was clipped by 1 base and J by 5 bases, with 11 bases between them. There are 14 residues in the CDR3. CDR3 nucleotides: TGTGCCAGCAGTTTAGGTGGCAGGGTGACTGAAGCTTTCTTT. It yields the protein CASSLGGRVTEAFF.

This clonotype came up a few times. V usage is TRBV19 and J usage is TRBJ1-2; the D gene is possibly TRBD1 (5 bases). Trimming left V 8 bases short and J 2 bases short, with 18 bases between. The germline V gene has CDR1 LNHDA and CDR2 SQIVND (reference sequence). The CDR3 loop spans 15 amino acids. The CDR3 sequence is CASSNPGQLNYGYTF. CDR3 bases: TGTGCCAGTTCAAATCCGGGGCAGCTCAACTATGGCTACACCTTC.

This clonotype was detected a few times. The chain links TRBV7-9 to TRBJ1-4; 9 bases line up with TRBD1. The ends lost 5 bases at V and 8 bases at J; junction bases unmatched: 6. The V gene's germline CDR1 is SEHNR and CDR2 FQNEAQ (reference sequence). The CDR3 extends over 14 amino acids. This CDR3 is CASSLGQGGEKLFF. In DNA, the CDR3 is TGTGCCAGCAGCCTGGGACAGGGAGGAGAAAAACTGTTTTTT.

This clonotype showed up just a few times. The chain joins TRBV6-5 to TRBJ1-1; weak D call: TRBD1 (5 bases). Germline V lookup: CDR1 MNHEY, CDR2 SVGAGI. Between the trimmed V and J ends, which lost 4 bases and 1 base, there was a span of 10 bases. The CDR3 runs 14 residues. The CDR3 DNA follows: TGTGCCAGCAGTTGGGGGGAAGAGAACACTGAAGCTTTCTTT. Its protein product is CASSWGEENTEAFF.

This clonotype has a handful of counts. This chain joins TRBV6-5 and TRBJ2-2; no clear D gene. Trimming cost V 5 bases and J 2 bases, with 15 bases left between them. This CDR3 spans 16 amino acids. Germline lookup yields CDR1 MNHEY and CDR2 SVGAGI. The CDR3 DNA sequence: TGTGCCAGCAGTAACAATAGACTCTCAAACACCGGGGAGCTGTTTTTT. It codes for CASSNNRLSNTGELFF.

This sequence joins TRBV5-1 and TRBJ2-3; D may be TRBD1 (6 bases). Germline CDR1 SGHRS, CDR2 YFSETQ. This CDR3 contains 17 residues. Trimming removed 3 bases at V and 0 bases at J, with 17 bases between. CDR3 bases: TGCGCCAGCAGCTCAGGGGTCCTTCCTACTAGCACAGATACGCAGTATTTT. Protein sequence: CASSSGVLPTSTDTQYF.

The J gene is TRBJ2-1, the V gene TRBV12-3 or TRBV12-4; no clear D. Trimming took off 1 base at V and 4 bases at J, with 5 bases between the two ends. The CDR3 consists of 13 residues. The CDR3 reads CASSLVTYNEQFF. CDR3 bases: TGTGCCAGCAGTTTAGTGACTTACAATGAGCAGTTCTTC.

This clonotype was detected a few times. This chain connects TRBV27 to TRBJ2-3, with 9 positions matching TRBD2. CDR3 length: 16 residues. The ends lost 5 bases at V and 3 bases at J; junction bases unmatched: 9. Per the germline V gene, CDR1 is MNHEY and CDR2 is SMNVEV (reference sequence). The CDR3: CASSLIAGVVTDTQYF. CDR3 DNA: TGTGCCAGCAGTCTCATAGCGGGAGTGGTAACAGATACGCAGTATTTT.

In this sample, this clonotype turned up a few times. The V call is TRBV27, the J call TRBJ1-6; D gene unclear. Per germline, CDR1 MNHEY and CDR2 SMNVEV (reference sequence). V dropped 2 bases and J dropped 0 bases, with 14 bases sitting between them. CDR3 length: 18 residues. CDR3 sequence reads: CASSLVPDGSSYNSPLHF. The CDR3 nucleotides read TGTGCCAGCAGTTTAGTCCCGGACGGGAGCTCCTATAATTCACCCCTCCACTTT.

Worth noting for this clonotype: The junction does not match germline at one end; this may be a read error. The rearrangement links TRBV12-3 or TRBV12-4 to TRBJ2-1; 8 positions match TRBD2. This CDR3 region has 14 residues. The CDR3 DNA sequence: TGTGCCAGCACCGACCCCCTAGGAGCGGGAGATATACTCTTC. It encodes CASTDPLGAGDILF.

The chain joins TRBV20-1 to TRBJ2-1, with D possibly TRBD2 on 6 matching bases. Germline CDR1 is DFQATT and CDR2 is SNEGSKA (reference sequence). The germline V and J ends were trimmed by 5 bases and 8 bases, with 13 bases remaining between them. There are 12 residues in the CDR3. The CDR3 coding sequence is TGCAGTGCTGAGCCGGGACTGGATGAGCAGTTCTTC. Translation: CSAEPGLDEQFF.

This clonotype showed up just a few times. V is TRBV4-2 and J is TRBJ2-1; no definite D call. Germline V gene data show CDR1 as LGHNA and CDR2 as YNFKEQ. The CDR3 has 15 residues. V was pared by 0 bases and J by 4 bases, with 10 bases between. As DNA, the CDR3 is TGTGCCAGCAGCCAAGATCTTTACGGATACAATGAGCAGTTCTTC. As protein: CASSQDLYGYNEQFF.

A note on this clonotype: The final CDR3 position lacks the conserved phenylalanine or tryptophan, pointing to a likely read error. The gene calls are TRBV15 and TRBJ2-5; D is ambiguous. CDR3 length: 12 residues. The germline CDR1 and CDR2 sequences are LNHNV and YYDKDF (reference sequence). V dropped 2 bases and J dropped 2 bases, with 3 bases sitting between them. CDR3 nucleotides: TGTGCCACCAGCAGACTACAAGAGACCCAGTACCTC. Its translation is CATSRLQETQYL.

This clonotype was seen only a few times. The gene calls are TRBV20-1 and TRBJ2-3; D gene ambiguous. V lost 3 bases, J lost 2 bases, and 15 bases lay in between. This CDR3 comprises 15 residues. Looked up from germline, CDR1 is DFQATT and CDR2 is SNEGSKA (reference sequence). The CDR3 reads CSASGSILLTDTQYF. CDR3 nucleotide sequence: TGCAGTGCTAGCGGGTCTATACTTCTCACAGATACGCAGTATTTT.

The rearrangement links TRBV9 to TRBJ2-7; TRBD2 might be the D (6 bases). CDR1 and CDR2 (germline): SGDLS, YYNGEE. The CDR3 length is 16 residues. The V end was cut by 1 base, the J end by 0 bases, with 14 bases between. As DNA, the CDR3 is TGTGCCAGCAGCGTAAGTGTTAGCGGTCCCTCCTACGAGCAGTACTTC. It translates to CASSVSVSGPSYEQYF.